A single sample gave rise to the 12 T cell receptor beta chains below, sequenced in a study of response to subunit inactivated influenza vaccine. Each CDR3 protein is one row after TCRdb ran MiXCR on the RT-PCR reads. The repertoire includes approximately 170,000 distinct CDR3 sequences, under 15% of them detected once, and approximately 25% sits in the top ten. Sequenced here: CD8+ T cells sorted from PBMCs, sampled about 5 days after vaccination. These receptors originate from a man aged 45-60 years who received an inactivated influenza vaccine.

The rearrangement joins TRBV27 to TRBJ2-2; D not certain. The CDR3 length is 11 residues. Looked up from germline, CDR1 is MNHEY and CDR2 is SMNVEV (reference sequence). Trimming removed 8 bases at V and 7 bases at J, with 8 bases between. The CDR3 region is CASCRSGELFF. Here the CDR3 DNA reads TGTGCCAGCTGCCGGAGCGGGGAGCTGTTTTTT.

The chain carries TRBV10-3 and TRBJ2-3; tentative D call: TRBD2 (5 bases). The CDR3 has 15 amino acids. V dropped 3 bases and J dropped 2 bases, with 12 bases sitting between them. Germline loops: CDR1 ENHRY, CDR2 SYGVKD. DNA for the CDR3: TGTGCCATCAGTGACCCCAGCGGAAACACAGATACGCAGTATTTT. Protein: CAISDPSGNTDTQYF.

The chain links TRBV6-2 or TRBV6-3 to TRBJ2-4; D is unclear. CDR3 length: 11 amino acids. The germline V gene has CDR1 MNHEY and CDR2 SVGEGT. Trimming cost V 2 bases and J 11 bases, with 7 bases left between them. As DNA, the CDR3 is TGTGCCAGCAGTTACGCGACTTTTCAGTACTTC. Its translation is CASSYATFQYF.

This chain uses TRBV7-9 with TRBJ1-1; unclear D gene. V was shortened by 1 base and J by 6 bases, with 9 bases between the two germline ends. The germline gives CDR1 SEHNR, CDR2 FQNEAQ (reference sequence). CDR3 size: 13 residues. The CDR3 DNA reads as TGTGCCAGCAGCTTAGGTCATCCTTCTGAAGCTTTCTTT. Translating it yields CASSLGHPSEAFF.

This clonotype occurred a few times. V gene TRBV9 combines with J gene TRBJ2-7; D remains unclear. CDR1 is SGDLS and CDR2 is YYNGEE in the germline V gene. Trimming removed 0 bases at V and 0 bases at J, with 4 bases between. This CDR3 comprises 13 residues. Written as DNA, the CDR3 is TGTGCCAGCAGCGTAGGGAACTCCTACGAGCAGTACTTC. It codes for CASSVGNSYEQYF.

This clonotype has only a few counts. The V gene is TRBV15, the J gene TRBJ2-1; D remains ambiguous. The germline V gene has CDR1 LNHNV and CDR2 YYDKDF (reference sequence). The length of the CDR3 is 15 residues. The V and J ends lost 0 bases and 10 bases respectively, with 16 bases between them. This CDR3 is CATSRDRAAVREQFF. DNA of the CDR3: TGTGCCACCAGCAGAGATCGGGCAGCCGTCCGGGAGCAGTTCTTC.

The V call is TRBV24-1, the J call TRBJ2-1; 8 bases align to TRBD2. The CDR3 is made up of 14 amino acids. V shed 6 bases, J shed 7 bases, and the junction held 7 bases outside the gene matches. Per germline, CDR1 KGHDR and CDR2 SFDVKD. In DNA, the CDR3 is TGTGCCACCAGTCGAGGCGGGGGGTTTAATGAGCAGTTCTTC. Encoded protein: CATSRGGGFNEQFF.

CDR3 bases: TGTGCCAGCAGTTACCTGGGACAGTACGGGGAGCTGTTTTTT. Translated, it gives CASSYLGQYGELFF. V is TRBV28 and J is TRBJ2-2, with 7 positions matching TRBD1. The trim removed 4 bases at V and 7 bases at J, leaving 6 bases unmatched. CDR1 and CDR2 from the germline V gene are MDHEN and SYDVKM. The CDR3 covers 14 residues.

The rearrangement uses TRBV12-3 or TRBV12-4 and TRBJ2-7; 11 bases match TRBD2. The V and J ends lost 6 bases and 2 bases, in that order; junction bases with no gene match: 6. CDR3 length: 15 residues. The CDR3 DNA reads TGTGCCAGCAGACCGGGACTAGCGGTAACCTACGAGCAGTACTTC. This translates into CASRPGLAVTYEQYF.

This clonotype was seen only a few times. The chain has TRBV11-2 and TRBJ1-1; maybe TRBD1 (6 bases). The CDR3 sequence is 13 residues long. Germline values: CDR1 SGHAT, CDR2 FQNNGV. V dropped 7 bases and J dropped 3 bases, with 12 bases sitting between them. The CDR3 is CASIKGGDTEAFF. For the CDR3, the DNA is TGTGCCAGCATTAAGGGGGGCGACACTGAAGCTTTCTTT.

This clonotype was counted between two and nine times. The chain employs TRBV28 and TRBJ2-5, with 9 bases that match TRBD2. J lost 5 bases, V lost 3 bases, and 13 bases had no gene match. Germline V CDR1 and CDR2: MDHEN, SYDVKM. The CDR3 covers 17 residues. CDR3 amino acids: CASSFPPGAGGLETQYF. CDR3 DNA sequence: TGTGCCAGCAGTTTCCCTCCAGGGGCGGGAGGGTTGGAGACCCAGTACTTC. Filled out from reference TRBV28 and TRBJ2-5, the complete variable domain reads DVKVTQSSRYLVKRTGEKVFLECVQDMDHENMFWYRQDPGLGLRLIYFSYDVKMKEKGDIPEGYSVSREKKERFSLILESASTNQTSMYLCASSFPPGAGGLETQYFGPGTRLLVL.

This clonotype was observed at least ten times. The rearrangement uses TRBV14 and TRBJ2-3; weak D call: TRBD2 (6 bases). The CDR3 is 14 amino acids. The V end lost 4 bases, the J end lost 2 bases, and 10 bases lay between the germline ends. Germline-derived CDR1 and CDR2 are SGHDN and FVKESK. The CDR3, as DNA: TGTGCCAGCAGCCCCCGCGGGGACACAGATACGCAGTATTTT. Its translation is CASSPRGDTDTQYF.